Shown below are 5 T cell receptor beta chains from a single sample sequenced in a study of blood T cell repertoires in COVID-19. Some clones are missing from TCRdb's copy, which holds only in-frame ones; the method was immunoSEQ multiplex PCR. The sample contains 150,000 to 200,000 clones, over 70% of which appear only once. The sample was PBMCs or T cells enriched from blood (not recorded which). The receptors come from a man aged 65-85 years who had been exposed to COVID-19.

The V and J genes are TRBV3-1 (or the pseudogene TRBV3-2) and TRBJ2-1; 11 bases map to TRBD2. Germline V CDR1 and CDR2: LGHDT, YNNKEL (reference sequence). The CDR3 spans 15 residues. V lost 5 bases, J lost 5 bases, and 5 bases stayed unmatched. CDR3 sequence: CASSDGTSGNNEQFF. In nucleotides, the CDR3 is TGTGCCAGCAGCGATGGGACTAGCGGCAACAATGAGCAGTTCTTC.

The chain has TRBV2 and TRBJ1-2; 7 bases map to TRBD1. Germline values: CDR1 SNHLY, CDR2 FYNNEI. CDR3 length: 12 amino acids. Trimming removed 7 bases from V and 8 bases from J; junction bases left unmatched: 7. Written as DNA, the CDR3 is TGTGCCAGCAAAGGGGACAGTCAAGGCTACACCTTC. Its protein product is CASKGDSQGYTF.

The CDR3 bases are TGTGCCAGCAGGCCCTGGGAGGGCGGGATGAGGACCGGGGAGCTGTTTTTT. This sequence encodes CASRPWEGGMRTGELFF. This rearrangement joins TRBV2 to TRBJ2-2; 7 bases are a match to TRBD2. This CDR3 is built from 17 residues. CDR1 is SNHLY and CDR2 is FYNNEI in the germline V gene. Unmatched junction bases numbered 15, after V lost 6 bases and J lost 5 bases.

The chain carries TRBV7-2 and TRBJ2-7, with D possibly being TRBD1 (6 bases). Trimming removed 0 bases at V and 2 bases at J, with 11 bases between. The CDR3 extends over 15 amino acids. CDR1 is SGHTA and CDR2 is FQGNSA in the germline V gene. The CDR3 sequence is CASSLAGAVAYEQYF. In nucleotides, the CDR3 is TGTGCCAGCAGCTTAGCGGGGGCAGTAGCCTACGAGCAGTACTTC.

V usage is TRBV6-6 and J usage is TRBJ1-1; tentative D call: TRBD1 (6 bases). The CDR3 runs 14 residues. Trimming stripped 8 bases from V and 1 base from J, with 14 bases between. The germline CDR1 and CDR2 sequences are MNHNY and SVGAGI (reference sequence). The CDR3 region is CASFGTPKNTEAFF. The CDR3 region has the DNA TGTGCCAGCTTCGGGACACCGAAGAACACTGAAGCTTTCTTT.